A selection of T cell receptor beta chains follows, all from one sample in a study of blood T cell repertoires in COVID-19. Some clones are missing from TCRdb's copy, which holds only in-frame ones; the method was immunoSEQ multiplex PCR. The sample yields about 130,000 clones, roughly 80% seen once. Material for sequencing was peripheral blood. These receptors all stem from a man between 60 and 70 years old with acute or convalescent COVID-19. The CDR3 runs from the conserved cysteine through the conserved F or W. A D gene is named only where the DNA matches it firmly. Rows give clone size only sometimes, using once, few, many, or a class for an expanded clone.

J gene | D gene | clone size | V gene | CDR3 protein | CDR3 DNA
TRBJ2-2 | TRBD1 | few | TRBV5-4 | CASSSRQGANEGELFF | TGTGCCAGCAGCTCAAGACAGGGGGCTAATGAAGGGGAGCTGTTTTTT
TRBJ1-2 | TRBD1 | few | TRBV6-6 | CAITGGRYGYTF | TGTGCCATAACAGGGGGGAGATATGGCTACACCTTC
TRBJ2-1 | TRBD2 | NA | TRBV4-1 | CASSQEAQAGGPGEQFF | TGCGCCAGCAGCCAAGAGGCCCAAGCGGGGGGGCCGGGAGAGCAGTTCTTC
TRBJ1-1 | TRBD1 | NA | TRBV7-9 | CASSPDEGQGYTEAFF | TGTGCCAGCAGCCCTGATGAGGGACAGGGGTATACTGAAGCTTTCTTT
TRBJ1-6 | NA | few | TRBV3-1/TRBV3-2 | CASSPLGRFNSPLHF | TGTGCCAGCAGCCCGCTCGGCAGGTTCAATTCACCCCTCCACTTT
TRBJ1-1 | TRBD1 | NA | TRBV5-1 | CASSLGDRGNTEAFF | TGCGCCAGCAGCTTGGGGGACAGGGGGAACACTGAAGCTTTCTTT
TRBJ1-2 | NA | few | TRBV28 | CASSFNRNYGYTF | TGTGCCAGCAGTTTTAACAGAAACTATGGCTACACCTTC
TRBJ2-1 | TRBD2 | NA | TRBV2 | CASSLAGGSYNEQFF | TGTGCCAGCAGTTTAGCGGGGGGCTCCTACAATGAGCAGTTCTTC
TRBJ1-5 | NA | NA | TRBV5-1 | CASSLTGTINQPQHF | TGCGCCAGCAGCTTGACTGGGACAATCAATCAGCCCCAGCATTTT
TRBJ1-1 | NA | NA | TRBV7-3 | CASSSTGGQSTEAFF | TGTGCCAGCAGCTCTACGGGAGGCCAGAGTACTGAAGCTTTCTTT
TRBJ1-2 | NA | once | TRBV7-3 | CASSLRGGPLSGYTF | TGTGCCAGCAGCTTAAGGGGAGGGCCCTTATCTGGCTACACCTTC
TRBJ2-7 | TRBD2 | NA | TRBV6-5 | CASKRAGADEQYF | TGTGCCAGCAAGAGGGCGGGAGCTGACGAGCAGTACTTC
TRBJ2-1 | TRBD2 | NA | TRBV10-1 | CASSEALAGAGEQFF | TGCGCCAGCAGTGAGGCTCTAGCGGGGGCCGGTGAGCAGTTCTTC
TRBJ1-1 | TRBD1 | NA | TRBV10-1 | CASSEGGFSNTEAFF | TGCGCCAGCAGTGAAGGGGGCTTTTCGAACACTGAAGCTTTCTTT
TRBJ2-2 | NA | NA | TRBV5-1 | CASSFDSPGELFF | TGCGCCAGCAGCTTTGACTCTCCCGGGGAGCTGTTTTTT
TRBJ2-2 | TRBD2 | NA | TRBV5-1 | CASSWGMGLGNTGELFF | TGCGCCAGCAGCTGGGGGATGGGACTAGGGAACACCGGGGAGCTGTTTTTT
TRBJ1-2 | NA | few | TRBV5-4 | CASSSGVYGYTF | TGTGCCAGCAGCTCAGGGGTCTATGGCTACACCTTC
TRBJ2-2 | TRBD2 | NA | TRBV10-2 | CASSPGLAGVIGELFF | TGCGCCAGCAGTCCGGGACTAGCGGGAGTAATCGGGGAGCTGTTTTTT
TRBJ2-7 | TRBD1 | NA | TRBV18 | CASSSRDRRAPEQYF | TGTGCCAGCTCATCCAGGGACAGACGGGCTCCCGAGCAGTACTTC
TRBJ1-5 | NA | many | TRBV19 | CASSIGRAGNQPQHF | TGTGCCAGTAGTATAGGGCGGGCTGGCAATCAGCCCCAGCATTTT
TRBJ1-1 | TRBD1 | few | TRBV7-3 | CASSLNTSPGQGAGTEAFF | TGTGCCAGCAGCTTAAACACAAGTCCAGGACAGGGGGCTGGCACTGAAGCTTTCTTT
TRBJ1-5 | NA | NA | TRBV6-6 | CASSYKTGSGQPQHF | TGTGCCAGCAGTTACAAGACAGGCTCAGGACAGCCCCAGCATTTT
TRBJ1-5 | NA | few | TRBV5-5 | CASSYGQPYSNQPQHF | TGTGCCAGCAGCTATGGACAGCCCTATAGCAATCAGCCCCAGCATTTT
TRBJ2-3 | TRBD2 | NA | TRBV7-6 | CASSLAGRADTQYF | TGTGCCAGCAGCTTAGCGGGGAGGGCAGATACGCAGTATTTT
TRBJ1-2 | TRBD1 | NA | TRBV5-6 | CASSLGRDRGTYTF | TGTGCCAGCAGCTTGGGTAGAGACAGGGGGACCTACACCTTC
TRBJ1-5 | TRBD1 | NA | TRBV12-5 | CASGGQGEVWSNQPQHF | TGTGCTAGTGGCGGACAGGGCGAAGTGTGGAGCAATCAGCCCCAGCATTTT
TRBJ1-5 | TRBD1 | NA | TRBV5-1 | CTSSLEGQDSQPQHF | TGCACCAGCAGCTTGGAGGGACAGGACAGTCAGCCCCAGCATTTT
TRBJ2-1 | TRBD2 | NA | TRBV6-5 | CASSYWASGRNEQFF | TGTGCCAGCAGTTACTGGGCTAGCGGGAGGAATGAGCAGTTCTTC